This T cell receptor (beta chain) was captured by sequencing in a study of T cell responses to AZD1222 COVID-19 vaccine. General study points: Baseline serology detected seropositivity in only 5 or 6 AZD1222 recipients.

Clones were sequenced by immunoSEQ multiplex PCR, and TCRdb holds only the in-frame ones, with some missing. The data contain fewer than 150,000 clones, about nine tenths of them singletons. Pooled samples include second doses given at about 4 or 12 weeks. Germline V CDR1 and CDR2: SQVTM, ANQGSEA. The CDR3 length is 14 residues. A single count supports this clone. Its antigen is still unknown. One end of the junction varies from germline; a read error may be responsible. The receptor was derived from an adult who received the AZD1222 COVID-19 vaccine. The sample in question was peripheral blood, obtained 28 days after the second AZD1222 dose. This chain links TRBV29-1 with TRBJ2-1; the match to TRBD1 covers 10 bases. The CDR3 sequence is CSVRTGGRYSEQFF. CDR3 sequence (DNA): TGCAGCGTTAGGACAGGGGGAAGGTACAGTGAGCAGTTCTTC.